The entry below gives a single T cell receptor (beta chain) sequence along with its context. Its specificity is not known. The CDR3 is made up of 13 amino acids. Trimming cost V 4 bases and J 2 bases; bases outside gene matches: 0. Germline loops: CDR1 LGHNA, CDR2 YSLEER. These data come from a study of cytomegalovirus exposure and HLA in healthy donors. General study points: Many donors carried some public TCRs, although rarity characterized most TCR sequences. A later analysis showed TCR association rates differing by HLA locus, peaking at DRB1 and lowest at HLA-C. In vitro data verified a few CMV-associated chains as specific for CMV antigens.

PCR was performed using 60 Vbeta and 13 Jbeta primers. Produced via immunoSEQ multiplex PCR; TCRdb's table is partial and in-frame only. The sample lists about 170,000 clones; 70% to 80% were seen once. The sequenced material came from PBMCs. This TCR was recovered from a woman in her 50s in good health and CMV-seronegative. J is TRBJ2-7 and V is TRBV4-3; 9 bases align to TRBD1. CDR3: CASSRDRAYEQYF. The CDR3 nucleotides read TGCGCCAGCAGCCGGGACAGGGCCTACGAGCAGTACTTC.